The clone carrying this T cell receptor (beta chain) was picked up a small number of times. V shed 0 bases, J shed 5 bases, and the junction held 6 bases outside the gene matches. Germline CDR1 reads SGHVS; CDR2 reads FQNEAQ. The CDR3 has 16 residues. Original handling: Amplification of reference gene primers was used by the study to estimate nucleated cell counts. Here immunoSEQ multiplex PCR was the method, and the copy in TCRdb shows in-frame clones only, minus some. From that table come the V and J calls and clone size; the DNA was used to work out D and trimming. Among 150,000 to 200,000 clones listed, less than 85% were seen once. The sample originates from a study of blood T cell repertoires in COVID-19. Study-level information: Specimens from acute and convalescent COVID-19 originated in the United States, Italy and Spain. T cells, B-cell-depleted T cells, or PBMCs supplied cDNA or gDNA.

The chain has TRBV7-8 and TRBJ2-5; TRBD1 matches 10 bases. The sequencing sample was made of peripheral blood. The origin of this receptor is a woman aged 55-69 years with COVID-19, enrolled during active disease. CDR3 bases: TGTGCCAGCAGCTTAGCGACAGGGGGCATGGAGGAGACCCAGTACTTC. As protein: CASSLATGGMEETQYF.